This TCR beta chain was documented in a study of cytomegalovirus exposure and HLA in healthy donors. The study, taken as a whole, reports: Many donors shared some public TCRs, even though most TCR sequences were rare. In a later analysis, CMV-associated beta chains were mostly HLA-associated, it appeared. Most TCR beta V segments were productive about 87% or about 30% of the time in an earlier analysis. It was only CMV serostatus that was available as immune exposure information.

On this clone itself: Its matching antigen is unknown.

V shed 4 bases and J shed 1 base, with 8 bases lying between them. Germline V CDR1 and CDR2: MGHDK, SYGVNS. There are 14 residues in the CDR3. PCR involved 60 Vbeta and 13 Jbeta primers. Clones were sequenced by immunoSEQ multiplex PCR, and TCRdb holds only the in-frame ones, with some missing. Of 90,000 or so clones in the sample, approximately 72% were seen once. The sample taken for sequencing was PBMCs. The J gene is TRBJ2-4, the V gene TRBV25-1; D gene ambiguous. The receptor's source is a woman aged 35 to 49 in good health and CMV-seronegative. The CDR3 bases are TGTGCCAGCAGTGGGCTTTCGGCCAAAAACATTCAGTACTTC. This sequence encodes CASSGLSAKNIQYF. The full variable domain, with the rest looked up from reference TRBV25-1 and TRBJ2-4, is EADIYQTPRYLVIGTGKKITLECSQTMGHDKMYWYQQDPGMELHLIHYSYGVNSTEKGDLSSESTVSRIRTEHFPLTLESARPSHTSQYLCASSGLSAKNIQYFGAGTRLSVL.